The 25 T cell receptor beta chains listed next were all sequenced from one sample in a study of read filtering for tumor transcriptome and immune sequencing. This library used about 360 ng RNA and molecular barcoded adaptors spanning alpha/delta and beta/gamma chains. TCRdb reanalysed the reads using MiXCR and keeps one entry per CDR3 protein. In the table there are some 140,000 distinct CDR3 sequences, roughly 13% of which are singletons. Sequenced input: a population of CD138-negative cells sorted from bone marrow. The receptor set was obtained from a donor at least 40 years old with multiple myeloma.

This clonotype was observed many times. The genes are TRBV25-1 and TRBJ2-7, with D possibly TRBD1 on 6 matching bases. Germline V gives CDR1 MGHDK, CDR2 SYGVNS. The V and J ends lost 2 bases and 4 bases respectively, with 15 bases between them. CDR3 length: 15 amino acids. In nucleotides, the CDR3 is TGTGCCAGCAGTGAAGAAAGAGGGGGAAAATACGAGCAGTACTTC. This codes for CASSEERGGKYEQYF.

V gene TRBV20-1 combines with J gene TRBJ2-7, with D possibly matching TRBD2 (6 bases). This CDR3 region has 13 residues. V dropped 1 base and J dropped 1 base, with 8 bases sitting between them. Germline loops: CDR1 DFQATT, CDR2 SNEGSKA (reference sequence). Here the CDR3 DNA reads TGCAGTGCTAGAGTACTAGCATCCTACGAGCAGTACTTC. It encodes CSARVLASYEQYF.

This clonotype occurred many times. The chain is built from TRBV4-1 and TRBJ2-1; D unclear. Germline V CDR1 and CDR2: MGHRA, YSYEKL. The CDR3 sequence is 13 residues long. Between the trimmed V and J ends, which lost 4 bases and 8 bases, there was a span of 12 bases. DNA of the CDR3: TGCGCCAGCAGCCCTCCAGCAGTGTATGAGCAGTTCTTC. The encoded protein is CASSPPAVYEQFF.

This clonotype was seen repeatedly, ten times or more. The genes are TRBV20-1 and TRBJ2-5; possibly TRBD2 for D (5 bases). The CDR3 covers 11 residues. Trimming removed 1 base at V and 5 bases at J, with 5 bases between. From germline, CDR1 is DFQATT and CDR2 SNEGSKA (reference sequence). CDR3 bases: TGCAGTGCTAGAGGCGGGGAGACCCAGTACTTC. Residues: CSARGGETQYF.

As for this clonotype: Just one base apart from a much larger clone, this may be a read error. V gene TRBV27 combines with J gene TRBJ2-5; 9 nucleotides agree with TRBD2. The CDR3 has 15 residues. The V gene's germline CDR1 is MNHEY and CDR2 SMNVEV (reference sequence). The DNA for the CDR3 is TGTGCCAGCAGTTTATCTAGCGGGAGAGGAGAGACCCAGAACTTC. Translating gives CASSLSSGRGETQNF.

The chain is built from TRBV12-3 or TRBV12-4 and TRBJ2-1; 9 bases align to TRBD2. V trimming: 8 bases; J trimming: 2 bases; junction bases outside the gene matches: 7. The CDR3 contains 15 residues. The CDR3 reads CASGPWTSAYNEQFF. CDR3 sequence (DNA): TGTGCCAGCGGACCCTGGACTAGCGCCTACAATGAGCAGTTCTTC.

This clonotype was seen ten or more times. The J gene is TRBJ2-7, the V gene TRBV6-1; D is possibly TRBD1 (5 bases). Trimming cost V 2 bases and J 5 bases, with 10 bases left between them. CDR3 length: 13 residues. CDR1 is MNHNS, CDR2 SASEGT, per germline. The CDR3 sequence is CASSEQGWDEQYF. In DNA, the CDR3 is TGTGCCAGCAGTGAACAGGGCTGGGACGAGCAGTACTTC.

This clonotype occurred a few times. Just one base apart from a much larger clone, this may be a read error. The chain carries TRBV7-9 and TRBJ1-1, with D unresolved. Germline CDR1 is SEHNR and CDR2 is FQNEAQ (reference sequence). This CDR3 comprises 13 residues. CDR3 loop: CASSLVQYPEAVF. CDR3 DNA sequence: TGTGCCAGCAGCTTAGTCCAGTACCCTGAAGCTGTCTTT.

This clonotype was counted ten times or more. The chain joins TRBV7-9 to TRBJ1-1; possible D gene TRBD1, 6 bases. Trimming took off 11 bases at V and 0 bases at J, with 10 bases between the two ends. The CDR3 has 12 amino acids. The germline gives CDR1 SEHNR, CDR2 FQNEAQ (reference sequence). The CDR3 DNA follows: TGTGCCGGGGGGGCTCTGAACACTGAAGCTTTCTTT. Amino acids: CAGGALNTEAFF.

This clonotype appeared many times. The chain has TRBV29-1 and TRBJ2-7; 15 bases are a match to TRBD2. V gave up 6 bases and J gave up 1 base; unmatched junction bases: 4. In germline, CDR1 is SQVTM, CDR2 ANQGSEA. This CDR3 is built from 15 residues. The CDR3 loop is CSVGLAGGPSYEQYF. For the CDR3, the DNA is TGCAGCGTAGGACTAGCGGGAGGGCCGTCCTACGAGCAGTACTTC.

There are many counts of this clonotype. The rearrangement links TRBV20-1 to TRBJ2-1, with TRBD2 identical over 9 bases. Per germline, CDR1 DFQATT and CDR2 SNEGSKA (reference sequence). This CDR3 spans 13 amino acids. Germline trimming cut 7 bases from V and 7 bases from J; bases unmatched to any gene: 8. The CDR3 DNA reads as TGCAGTGGTCAGCGGGAGGACTTAAATGAGCAGTTCTTC. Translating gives CSGQREDLNEQFF.

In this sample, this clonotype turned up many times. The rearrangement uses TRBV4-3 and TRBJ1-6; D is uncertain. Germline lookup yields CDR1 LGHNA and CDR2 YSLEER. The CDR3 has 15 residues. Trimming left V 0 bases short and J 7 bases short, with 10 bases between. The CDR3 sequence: CASSQDWGRNSPLHF. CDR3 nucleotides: TGCGCCAGCAGCCAAGACTGGGGTCGGAATTCACCCCTCCACTTT.

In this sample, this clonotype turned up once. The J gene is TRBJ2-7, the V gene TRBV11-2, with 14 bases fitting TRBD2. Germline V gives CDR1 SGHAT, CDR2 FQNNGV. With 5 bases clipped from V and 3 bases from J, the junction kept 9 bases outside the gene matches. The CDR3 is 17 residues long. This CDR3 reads CASSPTPGTSGSYEQYF. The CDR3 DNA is TGTGCCAGCAGCCCAACTCCCGGGACTAGCGGGAGCTACGAGCAGTACTTC.

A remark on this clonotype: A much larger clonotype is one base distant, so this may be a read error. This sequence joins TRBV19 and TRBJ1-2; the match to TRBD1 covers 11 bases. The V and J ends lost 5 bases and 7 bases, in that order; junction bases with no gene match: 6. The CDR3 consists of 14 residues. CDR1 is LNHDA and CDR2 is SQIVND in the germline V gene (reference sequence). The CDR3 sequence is CASSLGQGAVGYTF. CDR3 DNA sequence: TGTGCCAGTAGTCTCGGACAGGGGGCGGTTGGCTACACCTTC.

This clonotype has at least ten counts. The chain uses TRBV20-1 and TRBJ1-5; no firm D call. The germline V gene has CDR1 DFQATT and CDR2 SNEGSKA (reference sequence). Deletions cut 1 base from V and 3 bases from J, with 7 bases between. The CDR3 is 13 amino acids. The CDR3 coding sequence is TGCAGTGCTAGAGGGCAGTACAATCAGCCCCAGCATTTT. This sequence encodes CSARGQYNQPQHF.

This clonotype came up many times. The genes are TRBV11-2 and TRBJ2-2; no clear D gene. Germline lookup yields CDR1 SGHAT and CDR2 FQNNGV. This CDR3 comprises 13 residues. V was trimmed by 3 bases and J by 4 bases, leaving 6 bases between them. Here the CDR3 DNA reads TGTGCCAGCAGCTTCGCGACCACCGGGGAGCTGTTTTTT. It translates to CASSFATTGELFF.

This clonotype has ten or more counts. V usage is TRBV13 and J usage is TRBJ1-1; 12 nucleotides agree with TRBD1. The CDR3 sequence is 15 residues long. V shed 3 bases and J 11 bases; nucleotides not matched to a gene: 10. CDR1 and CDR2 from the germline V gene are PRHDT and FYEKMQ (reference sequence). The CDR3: CASSFLGTGGLGAFF. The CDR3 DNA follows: TGTGCCAGCAGCTTCCTCGGGACAGGGGGCCTGGGGGCTTTCTTT.

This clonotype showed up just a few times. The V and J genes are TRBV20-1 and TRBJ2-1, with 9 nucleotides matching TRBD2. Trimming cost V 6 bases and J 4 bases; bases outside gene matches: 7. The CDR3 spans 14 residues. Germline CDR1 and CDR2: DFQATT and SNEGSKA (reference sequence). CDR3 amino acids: CSAQTSGGYNEQFF. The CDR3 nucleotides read TGCAGTGCCCAGACTAGCGGAGGATACAATGAGCAGTTCTTC.

The CDR3 region has the DNA TGTGCCAGCAGCGACCCCGGACAGGGAGGAGATACGCAGTATTTT. Its protein product is CASSDPGQGGDTQYF. The rearrangement links TRBV7-3 to TRBJ2-3; 8 bases are shared with TRBD1. The J segment lost 5 bases and the V segment lost 5 bases, leaving 9 bases of the junction unmatched. There are 15 residues in the CDR3. CDR1 and CDR2 (germline): SGHTA, FQGTGA. Combining the CDR3 with reference TRBV7-3 and TRBJ2-3 gives the whole variable domain GAGVSQTPSNKVTEKGKYVELRCDPISGHTALYWYRQSLGQGPEFLIYFQGTGAADDSGLPNDRFFAVRPEGSVSTLKIQRTERGDSAVYLCASSDPGQGGDTQYFGPGTRLTVL.

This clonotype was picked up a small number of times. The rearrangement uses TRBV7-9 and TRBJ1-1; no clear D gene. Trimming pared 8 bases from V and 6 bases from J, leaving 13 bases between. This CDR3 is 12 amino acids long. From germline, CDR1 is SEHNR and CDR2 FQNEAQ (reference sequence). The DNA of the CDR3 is TGTGCCAGCTCCCGGTCGACCCCTGAAGCTTTCTTT. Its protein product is CASSRSTPEAFF.

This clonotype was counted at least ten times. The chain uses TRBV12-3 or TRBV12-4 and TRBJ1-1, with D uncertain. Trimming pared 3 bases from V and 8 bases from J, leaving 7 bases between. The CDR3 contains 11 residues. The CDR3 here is CASSLSPEAFF. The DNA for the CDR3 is TGTGCCAGCAGTTTGTCTCCAGAAGCTTTCTTT.

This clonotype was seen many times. CDR3 DNA sequence: TGTGCCAGCAGCCGACTAGCGGGAGCCGCAAGCTCCTACAATGAGCAGTTCTTC. Protein sequence: CASSRLAGAASSYNEQFF. V and J are TRBV14 and TRBJ2-1; 12 bases agree with TRBD2. The CDR3 is 18 amino acids. Germline lookup yields CDR1 SGHDN and CDR2 FVKESK. V trimming: 4 bases; J trimming: 0 bases; junction bases outside the gene matches: 7. Full variable domain (missing parts from reference TRBV14 and TRBJ2-1): EAGVTQFPSHSVIEKGQTVTLRCDPISGHDNLYWYRRVMGKEIKFLLHFVKESKQDESGMPNNRFLAERTGGTYSTLKVQPAELEDSGVYFCASSRLAGAASSYNEQFFGPGTRLTVL.

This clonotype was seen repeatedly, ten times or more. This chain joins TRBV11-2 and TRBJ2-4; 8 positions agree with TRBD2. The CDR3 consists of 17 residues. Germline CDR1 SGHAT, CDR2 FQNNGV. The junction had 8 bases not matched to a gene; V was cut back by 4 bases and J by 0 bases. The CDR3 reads CASSSDFSGIAKNIQYF. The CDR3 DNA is TGTGCCAGCAGCTCGGATTTTAGCGGGATAGCCAAAAACATTCAGTACTTC.

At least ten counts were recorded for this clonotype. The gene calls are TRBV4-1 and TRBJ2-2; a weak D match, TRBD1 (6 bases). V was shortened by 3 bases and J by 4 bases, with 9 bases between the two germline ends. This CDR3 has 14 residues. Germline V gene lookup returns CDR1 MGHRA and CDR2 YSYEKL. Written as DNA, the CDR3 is TGCGCCAGCAGCCACGTCAGGGGCACCGGGGAGCTGTTTTTT. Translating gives CASSHVRGTGELFF.

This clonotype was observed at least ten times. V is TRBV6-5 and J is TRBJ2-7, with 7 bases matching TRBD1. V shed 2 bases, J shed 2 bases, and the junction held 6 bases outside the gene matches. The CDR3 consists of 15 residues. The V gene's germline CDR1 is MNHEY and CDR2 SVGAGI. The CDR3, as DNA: TGTGCCAGCAGTTACATCGGGACAGCAGCCTACGAGCAGTACTTC. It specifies CASSYIGTAAYEQYF.